The 16 T cell receptor beta chains below were found in one sample sequenced in a study of blood T cell repertoires in COVID-19. TCRdb's copy holds only in-frame clones and misses some; the assay was immunoSEQ multiplex PCR. Found here are 50,000 to 60,000 clones, around nine tenths of them singletons; the top ten hold about 9.3%. Material: peripheral blood. The receptors were gathered from a man aged 60 to 75 with active COVID-19.

This chain links TRBV11-2 with TRBJ2-1; no firm D call. Germline CDR1 reads SGHAT; CDR2 reads FQNNGV. V was shortened by 4 bases and J by 1 base, with 8 bases between the two germline ends. CDR3 length: 14 amino acids. The CDR3 DNA is TGTGCCAGCAGCTCTCAGTTATCCTACAATGAGCAGTTCTTC. It specifies CASSSQLSYNEQFF.

The chain joins TRBV29-1 to TRBJ1-4; TRBD1 aligns across 9 bases. This CDR3 is 13 amino acids long. The trim removed 7 bases at V and 8 bases at J, leaving 8 bases unmatched. The germline V gene has CDR1 SQVTM and CDR2 ANQGSEA. The CDR3 here is CSGQTGGGEKLFF. CDR3 nucleotides: TGCAGCGGGCAGACAGGGGGAGGAGAAAAACTGTTTTTT. Full variable domain (outside the CDR3, taken from reference TRBV29-1 and TRBJ1-4): SAVISQKPSRDICQRGTSLTIQCQVDSQVTMMFWYRQQPGQSLTLIATANQGSEATYESGFVIDKFPISRPNLTFSTLTVSNMSPEDSSIYLCSGQTGGGEKLFFGSGTQLSVL.

The rearrangement joins TRBV6-5 to TRBJ2-5, with 8 bases matching TRBD2. CDR1 and CDR2 (germline): MNHEY, SVGAGI. The CDR3 sequence is 14 residues long. The junction had 11 bases not matched to a gene; V was cut back by 10 bases and J by 4 bases. CDR3 in amino acids: CATISGAGPETQYF. The CDR3 bases are TGTGCCACCATTAGCGGGGCCGGCCCAGAGACCCAGTACTTC.

V is TRBV3-1 (or the pseudogene TRBV3-2) and J is TRBJ1-2, with D unclear. Germline values: CDR1 LGHDT, CDR2 YNNKEL (reference sequence). CDR3 size: 15 residues. V shed 0 bases and J shed 3 bases, with 11 bases lying between them. CDR3 loop: CASSQEGRRHYGYTF. The CDR3, as DNA: TGTGCCAGCAGCCAAGAGGGCAGGAGGCACTATGGCTACACCTTC.

This clone has only a few counts. The genes are TRBV24-1 and TRBJ2-1, with D possibly matching TRBD1 (6 bases). V lost 2 bases, J lost 3 bases, and 16 bases lay in between. This CDR3 comprises 17 residues. CDR1 and CDR2 (germline): KGHDR, SFDVKD. As DNA, the CDR3 is TGTGCCACCAGTGATTCGGCAGGGGTGGGCTTCTACAATGAGCAGTTCTTC. It yields the protein CATSDSAGVGFYNEQFF.

In this sample, this clone turned up once. The gene calls are TRBV5-6 and TRBJ2-1; TRBD2 agrees at 8 bases. Germline assignment: CDR1 SGHDT and CDR2 YYEEEE. The CDR3 is 19 residues long. J was trimmed by 0 bases and V by 5 bases; bases with no gene match: 16. The CDR3 coding sequence is TGTGCCAGCAGTGGGGGTCTCAGGTCGGGAGGGAGCTCCTACAATGAGCAGTTCTTC. Encoded protein: CASSGGLRSGGSSYNEQFF.

This rearrangement joins TRBV6-5 to TRBJ2-3; 8 nucleotides line up with TRBD2. V lost 11 bases to trimming and J lost 1 base; unmatched junction nucleotides: 5. Germline CDR1 reads MNHEY; CDR2 reads SVGAGI. This CDR3 has 13 residues. The CDR3 region is CAGRAGGTDTQYF. DNA of the CDR3: TGTGCCGGGCGAGCGGGAGGCACAGATACGCAGTATTTT.

This chain links TRBV7-3 with TRBJ2-5; 10 bases fit TRBD2. Germline V lookup: CDR1 SGHTA, CDR2 FQGTGA. This CDR3 is 17 amino acids long. V shed 2 bases and J 5 bases; nucleotides not matched to a gene: 11. The CDR3, as DNA: TGTGCCAGCAGCTTACTAGCGGGAGAGGGGGTGTGGGAGACCCAGTACTTC. It yields the protein CASSLLAGEGVWETQYF.

The chain has TRBV7-9 and TRBJ2-3; no clear D gene. Germline V CDR1 and CDR2: SEHNR, FQNEAQ (reference sequence). The CDR3 consists of 14 residues. Trimming pared 1 base from V and 1 base from J, leaving 6 bases between. CDR3 region: CASSLEAGTDTQYF. The CDR3 nucleotides are TGTGCCAGCAGCTTAGAGGCGGGCACAGATACGCAGTATTTT.

The chain couples TRBV5-1 to TRBJ2-4; 13 bases line up with TRBD2. Germline V gene lookup returns CDR1 SGHRS and CDR2 YFSETQ. The ends lost 4 bases at V and 9 bases at J; junction bases unmatched: 10. The CDR3 length is 16 residues. The CDR3 loop reads CASSPGLAGVEVIQYF. CDR3 bases: TGCGCCAGCAGCCCAGGACTAGCGGGAGTTGAAGTCATTCAGTACTTC. The whole variable domain, filled in from reference TRBV5-1 and TRBJ2-4, reads KAGVTQTPRYLIKTRGQQVTLSCSPISGHRSVSWYQQTPGQGLQFLFEYFSETQRNKGNFPGRFSGRQFSNSRSEMNVSTLELGDSALYLCASSPGLAGVEVIQYFGAGTRLSVL.

The rearrangement joins TRBV18 to TRBJ2-3; possibly TRBD2 for D (6 bases). Germline values: CDR1 KGHSH, CDR2 LQKENI. V was clipped by 6 bases and J by 0 bases, with 10 bases between them. The CDR3 is 14 amino acids. The CDR3 DNA sequence: TGTGCCAGCTCTCGGGACTCCAGCACAGATACGCAGTATTTT. Translating it yields CASSRDSSTDTQYF.

The rearrangement joins TRBV27 to TRBJ1-1, with 8 bases that match TRBD1. The CDR3 is made up of 13 amino acids. Germline CDR1 reads MNHEY; CDR2 reads SMNVEV (reference sequence). The V and J ends lost 8 bases and 1 base, in that order; junction bases with no gene match: 3. CDR3 in amino acids: CASQTGGNTEAFF. Here the CDR3 DNA reads TGTGCCAGCCAAACAGGGGGGAACACTGAAGCTTTCTTT.

V is TRBV24-1 and J is TRBJ2-2; no definite D call. Between the trimmed V and J ends, which lost 3 bases and 0 bases, there was a span of 7 bases. CDR1 is KGHDR, CDR2 SFDVKD, per germline. CDR3 size: 15 residues. The CDR3 bases are TGTGCCACCAGTGATCCCTCAGCGAACACCGGGGAGCTGTTTTTT. This codes for CATSDPSANTGELFF.

The V call is TRBV27, the J call TRBJ2-5; 8 nucleotides agree with TRBD2. Trimming removed 7 bases from V and 0 bases from J; junction bases left unmatched: 4. Germline V gene sequence: CDR1 MNHEY, CDR2 SMNVEV (reference sequence). The CDR3 has 14 residues. The CDR3 region is CASKTGGYQETQYF. DNA for the CDR3: TGTGCCAGCAAGACGGGGGGGTACCAAGAGACCCAGTACTTC.

The V and J genes are TRBV28 and TRBJ2-5, with D unclear. Germline CDR1 reads MDHEN; CDR2 reads SYDVKM. The CDR3 totals 12 residues. The V and J ends lost 3 bases and 9 bases respectively, with 11 bases between them. The CDR3 sequence is CASSLVPRSQYF. The DNA for the CDR3 is TGTGCCAGCAGTTTGGTGCCGAGGTCCCAGTACTTC.

This clone occurred once. The genes are TRBV21-1 and TRBJ2-5; TRBD2 is taken as the D call from the table, unchecked against the DNA. TRBV21-1 is listed as a pseudogene. CDR3 length: 19 amino acids. The CDR3: CASSKKRRLAGGPGETQYF. CDR3 nucleotide sequence: TGTGCCAGCAGCAAAAAAAGGCGACTAGCGGGAGGGCCGGGGGAGACCCAGTACTTC.